This T cell receptor (beta chain) came from a study of vaccination and CD4 T cells after COVID-19. Turning to the study itself: Four females and six males made up the convalescents, with two Hispanic.

Comment on this clonotype: What it recognizes is unknown.

Cultured CD4+ T-cell DNA underwent Oncomine TCR Beta short-read sequencing. TCRdb processed the PCR reads anew with MiXCR; each CDR3 protein has one entry. This table has roughly 10,000 distinct CDR3 sequences, 70% to 75% appearing once. As to treatment: roughly 10-day PBMC culture with coronavirus spike peptide pools or control peptides (ViraFEST assay). Days 3 and 7 saw half the medium swapped for fresh IL-2 medium. Trimming took 11 bases from V and 5 from J, leaving 15 bases between them. This CDR3 is built from 12 residues. Germline CDR1 is MNHNS and CDR2 is SASEGT. The origin of this receptor is a human donor who had recovered from COVID-19. The sequenced sample was CD4+ T cells from blood, cultured in vitro. This chain joins TRBV6-1 and TRBJ2-5, with D possibly TRBD2 on 5 matching bases. CDR3 amino acids: CAGRASGETQYF. DNA for the CDR3: TGTGCCGGCCGAGCGTCGGGGGAGACCCAGTACTTC.